These T cell receptor beta chains were read from a single sample in a study of shared clonotypes between healthy human individuals. TCRdb keeps only in-frame clones here, not all; method: immunoSEQ multiplex PCR. The table lists under 2,500,000 clones, roughly 95% of them singletons. The sequenced sample consisted of naive CD4+ T cells sorted from blood. The receptors come from a man younger than 35 in good health. The CDR3 runs from the conserved cysteine through the conserved F or W. D genes are given only for firm matches. Only some rows state a clone size, as once, few, many or a class for expanded clones.

TRBJ1-2,TRBV2,NA,NA,CASSGGEGSGYTF,TGTGCCAGCAGCGGAGGGGAGGGATCTGGCTACACCTTC
TRBJ1-1,TRBV4-1,NA,NA,CASSLSVVAEAFF,TGCGCCAGCAGCCTGTCAGTCGTCGCTGAAGCTTTCTTT
TRBJ2-5,TRBV2,once,TRBD1,CASRAPGQGARGTQYF,TGTGCCAGCAGGGCCCCGGGACAGGGGGCGCGTGGGACCCAGTACTTC
TRBJ2-3,TRBV2,once,NA,CASNRLESHTQYF,TGTGCCAGCAATCGGCTAGAGAGTCATACGCAGTATTTT
TRBJ2-3,TRBV2,NA,NA,CASSASVFTDTQYF,TGTGCCAGCAGTGCTAGCGTATTCACAGATACGCAGTATTTT
TRBJ2-3,TRBV10-3,once,TRBD2,CAISEPQRGLSTDTQYF,TGTGCCATCAGTGAGCCACAGCGGGGGCTTAGCACAGATACGCAGTATTTT
TRBJ2-1,TRBV5-4,NA,TRBD2,CASSLGGGIYNEQFF,TGTGCCAGCAGCTTGGGCGGGGGGATCTACAATGAGCAGTTCTTC
TRBJ2-7,TRBV2,few,NA,CASSVEGTYEQYF,TGTGCCAGCAGTGTGGAGGGAACCTACGAGCAGTACTTC
TRBJ2-1,TRBV12-5,NA,TRBD2,CASGLGLALQDNEQFF,TGTGCTAGTGGTTTGGGACTAGCGCTACAGGACAATGAGCAGTTCTTC
TRBJ1-1,TRBV4-1,NA,TRBD1,CASNDRDGITEAFF,TGCGCCAGCAACGACAGGGACGGAATCACTGAAGCTTTCTTT
TRBJ2-1,TRBV19,NA,NA,CATRDPPYNEQFF,TGTGCCACCAGGGACCCTCCATACAATGAGCAGTTCTTC
TRBJ2-7,TRBV6-5,NA,NA,CASRRDGQYEQYF,TGTGCCAGCAGGAGGGACGGACAATACGAGCAGTACTTC
TRBJ2-7,TRBV6-5,NA,NA,CASRVGKEQYF,TGTGCCAGCAGGGTCGGGAAGGAGCAGTACTTC
TRBJ1-1,TRBV19,NA,TRBD1,CASSIRDRNTEAFF,TGTGCCAGTAGTATTAGGGACAGGAACACTGAAGCTTTCTTT
TRBJ2-1,TRBV10-3,NA,NA,CAIKRGGGQDEQFF,TGTGCCATCAAAAGGGGGGGAGGTCAGGATGAGCAGTTCTTC